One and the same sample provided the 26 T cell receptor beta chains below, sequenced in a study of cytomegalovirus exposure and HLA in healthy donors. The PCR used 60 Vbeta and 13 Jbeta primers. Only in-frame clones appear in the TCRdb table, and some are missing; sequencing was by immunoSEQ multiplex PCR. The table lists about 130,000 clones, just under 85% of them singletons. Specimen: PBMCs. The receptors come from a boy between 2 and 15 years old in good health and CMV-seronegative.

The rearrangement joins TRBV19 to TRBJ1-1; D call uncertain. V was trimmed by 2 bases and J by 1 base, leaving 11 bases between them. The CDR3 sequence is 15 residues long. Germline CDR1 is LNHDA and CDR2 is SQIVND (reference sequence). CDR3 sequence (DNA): TGTGCCAGTAGTATAAACTTCATAGAGAACACTGAAGCTTTCTTT. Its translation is CASSINFIENTEAFF.

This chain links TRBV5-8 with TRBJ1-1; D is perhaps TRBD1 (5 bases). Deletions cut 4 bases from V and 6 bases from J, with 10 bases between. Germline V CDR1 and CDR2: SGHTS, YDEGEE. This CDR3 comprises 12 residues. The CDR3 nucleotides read TGTGCCAGCAGCAGGTGGGGCGCTGAAGCTTTCTTT. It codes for CASSRWGAEAFF.

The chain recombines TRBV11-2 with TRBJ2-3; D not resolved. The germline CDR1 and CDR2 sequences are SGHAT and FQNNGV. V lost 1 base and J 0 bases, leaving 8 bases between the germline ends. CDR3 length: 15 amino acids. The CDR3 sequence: CASSLGSVSTDTQYF. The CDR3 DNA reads TGTGCCAGCAGCTTAGGTTCGGTAAGCACAGATACGCAGTATTTT.

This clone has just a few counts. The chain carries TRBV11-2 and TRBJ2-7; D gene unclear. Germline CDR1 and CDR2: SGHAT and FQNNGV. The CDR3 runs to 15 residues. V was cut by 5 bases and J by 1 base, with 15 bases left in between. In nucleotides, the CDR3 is TGTGCCAGCAGCCAATTCTTAACAGCTTCCTACGAGCAGTACTTC. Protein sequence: CASSQFLTASYEQYF.

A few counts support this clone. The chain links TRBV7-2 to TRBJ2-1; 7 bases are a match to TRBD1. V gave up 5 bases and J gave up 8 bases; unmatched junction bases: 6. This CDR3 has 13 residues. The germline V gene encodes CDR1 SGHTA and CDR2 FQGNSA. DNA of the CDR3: TGTGCCAGCAGCCTTGACAGGGTAGATGAGCAGTTCTTC. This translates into CASSLDRVDEQFF.

The CDR3 DNA reads as TGTGCCAGTAGTCTCAGTGTTTTTGGAAACACCATATATTTT. The encoded protein is CASSLSVFGNTIYF. This chain connects TRBV19 to TRBJ1-3; D call uncertain. The germline gives CDR1 LNHDA, CDR2 SQIVND (reference sequence). The CDR3 spans 14 residues. The V end lost 5 bases, the J end lost 3 bases, and 11 bases lay between the germline ends.

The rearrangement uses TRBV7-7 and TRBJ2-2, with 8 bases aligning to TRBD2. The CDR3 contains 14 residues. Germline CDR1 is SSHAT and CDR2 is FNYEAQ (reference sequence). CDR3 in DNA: TGTGCTAGCGGGACTAGTGACTTTTCCGGGGAGCTGTTTTTT. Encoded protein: CASGTSDFSGELFF.

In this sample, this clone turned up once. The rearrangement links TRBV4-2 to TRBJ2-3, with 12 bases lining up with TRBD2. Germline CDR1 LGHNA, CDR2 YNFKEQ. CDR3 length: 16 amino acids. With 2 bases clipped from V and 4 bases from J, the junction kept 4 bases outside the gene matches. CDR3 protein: CASSQKTSGSPDTQYF. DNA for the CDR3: TGTGCCAGCAGCCAAAAGACTAGCGGGAGCCCAGATACGCAGTATTTT.

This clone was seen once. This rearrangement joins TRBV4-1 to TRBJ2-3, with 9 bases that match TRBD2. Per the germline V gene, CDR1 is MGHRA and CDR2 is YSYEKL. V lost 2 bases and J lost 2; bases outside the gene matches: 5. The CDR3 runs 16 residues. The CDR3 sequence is CASSQFSGRPTDTQYF. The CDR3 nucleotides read TGCGCCAGCAGCCAATTTAGCGGGAGACCCACAGATACGCAGTATTTT.

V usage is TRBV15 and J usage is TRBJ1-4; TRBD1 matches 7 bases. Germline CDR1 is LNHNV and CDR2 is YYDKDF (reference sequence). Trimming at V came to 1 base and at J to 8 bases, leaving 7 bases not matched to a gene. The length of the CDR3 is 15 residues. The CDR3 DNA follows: TGTGCCACCAGCAGAGTACGGGGGACAGCAGAAAAACTGTTTTTT. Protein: CATSRVRGTAEKLFF.

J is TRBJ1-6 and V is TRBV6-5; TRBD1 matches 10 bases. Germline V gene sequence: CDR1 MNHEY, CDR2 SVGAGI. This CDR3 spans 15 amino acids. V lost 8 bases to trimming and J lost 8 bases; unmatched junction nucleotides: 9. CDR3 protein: CASLRSTGGDSPLHF. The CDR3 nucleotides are TGTGCCAGCCTTAGATCGACAGGGGGCGATTCACCCCTCCACTTT.

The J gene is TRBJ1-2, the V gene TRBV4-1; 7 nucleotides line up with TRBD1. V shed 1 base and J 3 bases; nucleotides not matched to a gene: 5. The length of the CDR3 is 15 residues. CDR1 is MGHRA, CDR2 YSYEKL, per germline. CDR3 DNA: TGCGCCAGCAGCCAAGTCCCCGGACAGGACTATGGCTACACCTTC. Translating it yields CASSQVPGQDYGYTF.

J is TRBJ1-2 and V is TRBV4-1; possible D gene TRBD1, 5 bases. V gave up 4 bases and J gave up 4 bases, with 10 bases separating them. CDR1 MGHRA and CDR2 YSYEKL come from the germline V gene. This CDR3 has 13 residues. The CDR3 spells CASSPDSLYGYTF. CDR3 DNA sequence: TGCGCCAGCAGCCCAGACAGTCTCTATGGCTACACCTTC.

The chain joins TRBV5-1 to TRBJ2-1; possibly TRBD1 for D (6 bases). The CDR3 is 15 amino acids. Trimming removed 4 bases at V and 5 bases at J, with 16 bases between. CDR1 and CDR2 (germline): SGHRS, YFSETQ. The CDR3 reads CASSLQGQANNEQFF. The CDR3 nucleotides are TGCGCCAGCAGCCTCCAGGGGCAGGCTAACAATGAGCAGTTCTTC.

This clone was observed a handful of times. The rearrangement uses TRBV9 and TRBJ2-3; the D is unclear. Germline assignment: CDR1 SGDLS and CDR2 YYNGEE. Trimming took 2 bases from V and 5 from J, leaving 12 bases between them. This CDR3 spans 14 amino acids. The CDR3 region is CASSVTSPQDTQYF. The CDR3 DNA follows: TGTGCCAGCAGCGTGACAAGCCCCCAAGATACGCAGTATTTT.

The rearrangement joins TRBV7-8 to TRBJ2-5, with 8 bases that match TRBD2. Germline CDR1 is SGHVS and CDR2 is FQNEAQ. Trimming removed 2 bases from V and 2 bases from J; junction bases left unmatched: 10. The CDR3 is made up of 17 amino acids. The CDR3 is CASSLNGIAGYQETQYF. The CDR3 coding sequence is TGTGCCAGCAGCTTAAATGGAATAGCGGGATATCAAGAGACCCAGTACTTC. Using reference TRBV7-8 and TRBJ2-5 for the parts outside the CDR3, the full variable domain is GAGVSQSPRYKVAKRGQDVALRCDPISGHVSLFWYQQALGQGPEFLTYFQNEAQLDKSGLPSDRFFAERPEGSVSTLKIQRTQQEDSAVYLCASSLNGIAGYQETQYFGPGTRLLVL.

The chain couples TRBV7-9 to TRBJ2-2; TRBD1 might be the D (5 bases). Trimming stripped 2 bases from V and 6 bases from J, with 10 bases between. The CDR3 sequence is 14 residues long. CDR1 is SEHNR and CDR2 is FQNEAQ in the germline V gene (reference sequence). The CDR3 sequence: CASSLQGGAGELFF. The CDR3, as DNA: TGTGCCAGCAGCTTACAGGGTGGAGCCGGGGAGCTGTTTTTT.

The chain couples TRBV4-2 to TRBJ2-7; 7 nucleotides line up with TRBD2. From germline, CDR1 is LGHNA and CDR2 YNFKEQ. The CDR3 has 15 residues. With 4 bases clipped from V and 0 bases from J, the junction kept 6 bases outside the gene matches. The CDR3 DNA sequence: TGTGCCAGCAGCCCGGGAGCGGGGCTCTCCTACGAGCAGTACGTC. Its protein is CASSPGAGLSYEQYV.

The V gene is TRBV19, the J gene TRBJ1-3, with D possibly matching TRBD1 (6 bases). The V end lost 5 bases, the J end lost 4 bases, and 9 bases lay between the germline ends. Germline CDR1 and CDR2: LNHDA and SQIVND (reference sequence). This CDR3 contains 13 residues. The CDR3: CASSPGTGNTIYF. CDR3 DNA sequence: TGTGCCAGTAGTCCTGGGACAGGAAACACCATATATTTT.

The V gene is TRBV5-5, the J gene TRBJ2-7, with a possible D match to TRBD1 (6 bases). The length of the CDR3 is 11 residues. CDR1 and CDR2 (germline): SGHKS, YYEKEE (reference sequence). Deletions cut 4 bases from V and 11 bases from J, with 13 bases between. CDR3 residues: CASSDGTKKYF. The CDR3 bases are TGTGCCAGCAGCGACGGGACAAAGAAGTACTTC.

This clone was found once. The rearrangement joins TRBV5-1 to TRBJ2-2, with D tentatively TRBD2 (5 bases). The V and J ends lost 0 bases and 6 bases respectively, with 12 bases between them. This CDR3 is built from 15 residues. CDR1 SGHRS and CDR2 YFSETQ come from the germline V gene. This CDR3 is CASSLAGSGAGELFF. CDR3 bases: TGCGCCAGCAGCTTGGCCGGGTCCGGGGCCGGGGAGCTGTTTTTT.

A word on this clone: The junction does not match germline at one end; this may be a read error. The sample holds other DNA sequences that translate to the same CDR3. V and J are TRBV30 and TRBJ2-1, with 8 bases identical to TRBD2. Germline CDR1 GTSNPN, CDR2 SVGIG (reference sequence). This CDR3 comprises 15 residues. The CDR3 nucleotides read TGCGCCTGGAGCCTGGGACTAGAATCCTACAATGAGCAGTTCTTC. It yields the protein CAWSLGLESYNEQFF. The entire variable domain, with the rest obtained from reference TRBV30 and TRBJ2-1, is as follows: SQTIHQWPATLVQPVGSPLSLECTVEGTSNPNLYWYRQAAGRGLQLLFYSVGIGQISSEVPQNLSASRPQDRQFILSSKKLLLSDSGFYLCAWSLGLESYNEQFFGPGTRLTVL.

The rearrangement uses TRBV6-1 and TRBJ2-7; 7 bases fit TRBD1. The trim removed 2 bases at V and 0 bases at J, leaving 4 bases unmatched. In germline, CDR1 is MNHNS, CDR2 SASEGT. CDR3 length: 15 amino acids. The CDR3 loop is CASSELGDSSYEQYV. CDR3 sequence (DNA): TGTGCCAGCAGTGAATTGGGGGACAGCTCCTACGAGCAGTACGTC.

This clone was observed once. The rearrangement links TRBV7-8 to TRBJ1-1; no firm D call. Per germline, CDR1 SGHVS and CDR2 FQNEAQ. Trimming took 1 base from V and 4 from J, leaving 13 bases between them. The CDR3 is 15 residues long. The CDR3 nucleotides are TGTGCCAGCAGCTTAGGCGCGGGGTGGGGCACTGAAGCTTTCTTT. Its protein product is CASSLGAGWGTEAFF.

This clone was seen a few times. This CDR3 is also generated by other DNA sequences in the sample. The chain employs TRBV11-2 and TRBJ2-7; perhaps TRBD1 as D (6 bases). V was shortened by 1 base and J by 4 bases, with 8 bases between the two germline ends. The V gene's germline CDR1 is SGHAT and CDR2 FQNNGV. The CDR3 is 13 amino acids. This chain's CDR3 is CASSLGGGYEQYF. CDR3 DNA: TGTGCCAGCAGCTTAGGAGGGGGATACGAGCAGTACTTC.

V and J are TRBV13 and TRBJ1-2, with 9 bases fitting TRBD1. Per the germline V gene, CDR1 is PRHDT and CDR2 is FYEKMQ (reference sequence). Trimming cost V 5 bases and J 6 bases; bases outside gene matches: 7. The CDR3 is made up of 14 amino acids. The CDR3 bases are TGTGCCAGCAGCGCCTGGACAGGGGAGGATGGCTACACCTTC. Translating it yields CASSAWTGEDGYTF.